The rows below give T cell receptor beta chains drawn from one sample of a study of radiotherapy plus CTLA-4 blockade in lung cancer. Only in-frame clones appear in the TCRdb table, and some are missing; sequencing was by immunoSEQ multiplex PCR. The table has more than 30,000 clones, 81% seen once. The sequenced sample was peripheral blood, obtained from a patient treated with radiotherapy plus ipilimumab. The receptors come from a human donor with non-small cell lung cancer that progressed on radiotherapy plus ipilimumab. Both conserved end residues are part of each CDR3. D genes are given only for firm matches. Clone size is shown for a subset of rows, as once, few, many or a class of expanded clone.

d_call,j_call,clone_size,v_call,cdr3_aa,cdr3_nt
NA,TRBJ2-3,NA,TRBV2,CASRADGTSTDTQYF,TGTGCCAGCAGAGCGGACGGCACTAGCACAGATACGCAGTATTTT
NA,TRBJ2-1,NA,TRBV7-2,CASSKVQVGNEQFF,TGTGCCAGCAGCAAAGTGCAGGTAGGCAATGAGCAGTTCTTC
TRBD1,TRBJ1-5,NA,TRBV19,CASSTQGAGQPQHF,TGTGCCAGTAGTACACAGGGGGCAGGGCAGCCCCAGCATTTT
NA,TRBJ2-6,once,TRBV15,CATSREGFSGANVLTF,TGTGCCACCAGCAGAGAGGGCTTCTCTGGGGCCAACGTCCTGACTTTC
TRBD1,TRBJ2-1,NA,TRBV5-4,CASSDYRGSYYNEQFF,TGTGCCAGCAGCGATTACAGGGGGTCGTATTACAATGAGCAGTTCTTC
TRBD1,TRBJ1-2,NA,TRBV2,CASSEYRGGYGYTF,TGTGCCAGCAGTGAATACAGGGGCGGGTATGGCTACACCTTC
NA,TRBJ1-4,NA,TRBV23-1,CASSQSGGFCSEKLFF,TGCGCCAGCAGTCAATCGGGAGGGTTCTGTTCTGAAAAACTGTTTTTT
NA,TRBJ2-3,few,TRBV7-3,CASSHHGGGETDTQYF,TGTGCCAGCAGCCACCATGGTGGGGGCGAAACAGATACGCAGTATTTT
NA,TRBJ1-2,few,TRBV25-1,CASSEWGSTFSGGYTF,TGTGCCAGCAGTGAATGGGGCAGTACCTTCTCGGGTGGCTACACCTTC
TRBD1,TRBJ1-6,NA,TRBV6-5,CASSSGQGNSPLHF,TGTGCCAGCAGTTCGGGACAGGGAAATTCACCCCTCCACTTT
TRBD1,TRBJ1-4,NA,TRBV19,CASSNRGPEEKLFF,TGTGCCAGTAGTAACAGGGGGCCGGAAGAAAAACTGTTTTTT
TRBD2,TRBJ2-2,NA,TRBV6-5,CASRGEGNTGELFF,TGTGCCAGCCGGGGGGAGGGGAACACCGGGGAGCTGTTTTTT
NA,TRBJ2-7,NA,TRBV19,CASQGGGGAEYEQYF,TGTGCCAGCCAAGGCGGCGGAGGGGCCGAGTACGAGCAGTACTTC
NA,TRBJ1-2,NA,TRBV7-8,CASVPTSGDYGYTF,TGTGCCAGCGTACCAACATCGGGGGACTATGGCTACACCTTC
TRBD1,TRBJ1-2,once,TRBV19,CASSAHRDRGTGYTF,TGTGCCAGTAGTGCGCACCGGGACAGGGGGACCGGCTACACCTTC
TRBD1,TRBJ2-4,NA,TRBV7-9,CASSPTGSAKNIQYF,TGTGCCAGCAGTCCGACAGGGTCAGCCAAAAACATTCAGTACTTC
NA,TRBJ2-3,NA,TRBV19,CASSLRDTQYF,TGTGCCAGTAGTCTGAGAGATACGCAGTATTTT
NA,TRBJ1-2,NA,TRBV28,CASSPGADGYTF,TGTGCCAGCAGCCCAGGGGCGGATGGCTACACCTTC
TRBD2,TRBJ2-3,NA,TRBV7-2,CASSLAGGTDTQYF,TGTGCCAGCAGCTTAGCGGGGGGGACAGATACGCAGTATTTT
NA,TRBJ1-1,NA,TRBV5-1,CASSQGNTEAFF,TGCGCCAGCAGCCAGGGTAACACTGAAGCTTTCTTT
TRBD1,TRBJ2-3,NA,TRBV19,CASSDRGGTPADTQYF,TGTGCCAGTAGTGACAGGGGAGGCACGCCCGCAGATACGCAGTATTTT
TRBD1,TRBJ2-5,NA,TRBV29-1,CSVLRGETQYF,TGCAGCGTCCTCAGGGGGGAGACCCAGTACTTC
TRBD1,TRBJ2-5,NA,TRBV7-8,CASSPGTEKETQYF,TGTGCCAGCAGCCCTGGGACAGAAAAAGAGACCCAGTACTTC
TRBD1,TRBJ1-2,NA,TRBV7-9,CASSLGPGTAYGYTF,TGTGCCAGCAGCTTAGGACCCGGGACAGCCTATGGCTACACCTTC
TRBD1,TRBJ2-2,NA,TRBV4-1,CASSHPGQGPTGELFF,TGCGCCAGCAGCCATCCGGGACAGGGGCCCACCGGGGAGCTGTTTTTT
NA,TRBJ1-1,once,TRBV27,CASSVLGGGTEAFF,TGTGCCAGCAGTGTCCTAGGGGGTGGGACTGAAGCTTTCTTT
TRBD1,TRBJ1-3,NA,TRBV18,CASSANRGPYSGNTIYF,TGTGCCAGCTCGGCGAACAGGGGGCCCTACTCTGGAAACACCATATATTTT
TRBD1,TRBJ2-5,NA,TRBV19,CASSKGRTGAGIRETQYF,TGTGCCAGTAGTAAGGGGCGGACAGGGGCAGGGATTCGAGAGACCCAGTACTTC
TRBD2,TRBJ2-4,NA,TRBV19,CASCYASGGAKNIQYF,TGTGCCAGTTGCTACGCTAGCGGGGGGGCCAAAAACATTCAGTACTTC
TRBD1,TRBJ1-2,NA,TRBV7-9,CASSLETGGRGYTF,TGTGCCAGCAGCTTAGAGACAGGGGGGCGAGGCTACACCTTC
TRBD1,TRBJ1-3,NA,TRBV7-9,CASSQQGSRTGNTIYF,TGTGCCAGCAGCCAACAGGGGTCAAGAACTGGAAACACCATATATTTT
TRBD1,TRBJ2-2,NA,TRBV14,CASSRDRGITGELFF,TGTGCCAGCAGCCGGGACAGGGGAATCACCGGGGAGCTGTTTTTT
NA,TRBJ2-3,NA,TRBV11-2,CASSLLAGGDTQYF,TGTGCCAGCAGCCTACTAGCTGGCGGAGATACGCAGTATTTT
NA,TRBJ2-3,NA,TRBV5-8,CASSLRNYSPDLDTQYF,TGTGCCAGCAGCTTAAGGAACTATTCGCCTGATCTAGATACGCAGTATTTT
NA,TRBJ1-5,NA,TRBV6-1,CASSEGGGGNQPQHF,TGTGCCAGCAGTGAAGGCGGGGGCGGCAATCAGCCCCAGCATTTT
NA,TRBJ2-7,NA,TRBV5-1,CASSLAAGPYEQYF,TGCGCCAGCAGCTTGGCTGCAGGGCCATACGAGCAGTACTTC
TRBD2,TRBJ2-7,NA,TRBV6-6,CASILSGGSYEQYF,TGTGCCAGCATATTGAGCGGGGGGTCCTACGAGCAGTACTTC
NA,TRBJ1-1,NA,TRBV6-5,CASSATVMNTEAFF,TGTGCCAGCAGCGCGACAGTAATGAACACTGAAGCTTTCTTT
TRBD1,TRBJ1-1,NA,TRBV7-9,CASSRNRGLANTEAFF,TGTGCCAGCAGCCGGAACAGGGGGCTTGCGAACACTGAAGCTTTCTTT
TRBD1,TRBJ2-7,NA,TRBV5-1,CASSTSQGAVYEQYF,TGCGCCAGCAGCACGTCACAGGGGGCCGTCTACGAGCAGTACTTC
NA,TRBJ2-3,NA,TRBV7-9,CASSLGAGSLLDTQYF,TGTGCCAGCAGCTTGGGAGCTGGCTCCCTACTGGATACGCAGTATTTT
NA,TRBJ1-2,NA,TRBV6-5,CASSYTGGGYTF,TGTGCCAGCAGTTACACGGGTGGCGGCTACACCTTC
TRBD1,TRBJ1-2,NA,TRBV9,CASSADRGGFNGYTF,TGTGCCAGCAGCGCGGACAGGGGGGGTTTTAATGGCTACACCTTC
TRBD1,TRBJ1-1,NA,TRBV29-1,CSVEAQGADTEAFF,TGCAGCGTTGAGGCCCAGGGGGCTGACACTGAAGCTTTCTTT
NA,TRBJ2-7,NA,TRBV29-1,CSVAGDPEVYEQYF,TGCAGCGTTGCAGGGGACCCAGAGGTCTACGAGCAGTACTTC
NA,TRBJ1-1,NA,TRBV18,CASSPQGSRNTEAFF,TGTGCCAGCTCACCGCAGGGGAGCAGGAACACTGAAGCTTTCTTT
NA,TRBJ1-1,NA,TRBV29-1,CSVEGRFNTEAFF,TGCAGCGTTGAAGGCAGATTTAACACTGAAGCTTTCTTT
NA,TRBJ1-5,NA,TRBV18,CASSREPGNQPQHF,TGTGCCAGCTCCCGGGAACCGGGCAATCAGCCCCAGCATTTT
TRBD2,TRBJ2-3,NA,TRBV7-6,CASSAESAGGPGYF,TGTGCCAGCAGCGCCGAGTCAGCGGGGGGCCCGGGGTATTTT
NA,TRBJ2-1,NA,TRBV6-5,CASSSWGDSYNEQFF,TGTGCCAGCAGTTCTTGGGGGGATTCCTACAATGAGCAGTTCTTC
NA,TRBJ1-6,NA,TRBV5-1,CASSLGGWGNSPLHF,TGCGCCAGCAGCCTTGGGGGGTGGGGTAATTCACCCCTCCACTTT
NA,TRBJ1-2,once,TRBV9,CASSVAGYGYTF,TGTGCCAGCAGCGTAGCGGGATATGGCTACACCTTC
TRBD1,TRBJ2-7,once,TRBV6-1,CASRPTGGDFYEQYF,TGTGCCAGCAGGCCGACAGGGGGGGATTTCTACGAGCAGTACTTC